These 7 T cell receptor beta chains originate from one sample sequenced in a study of sequential checkpoint blockade in melanoma. TCRdb's copy holds only in-frame clones and misses some; the assay was immunoSEQ multiplex PCR. The sample has some 11,000 clones, nearly 80% seen once; the top ten hold around 57%. The treatment was: randomized to nivolumab then ipilimumab (arm A) or the reverse (arm B). Material: CD8+ T cells sorted from blood (inferred from file names), obtained from a patient given nivolumab and ipilimumab in sequence. The origin of the receptors is a human donor with melanoma.

V and J are TRBV27 and TRBJ1-2; perhaps TRBD1 as D (5 bases). The CDR3 covers 13 residues. Germline-derived CDR1 and CDR2 are MNHEY and SMNVEV (reference sequence). The V gene lost 4 bases and the J gene lost 5 bases, with 11 bases spanning the gap. The CDR3 spells CASSWGKGYGYTF. CDR3 nucleotide sequence: TGTGCCAGCAGTTGGGGCAAGGGGTATGGCTACACCTTC.

The V and J genes are TRBV2 and TRBJ1-1; D might be TRBD1 (5 bases). CDR1 and CDR2 from the germline V gene are SNHLY and FYNNEI. The CDR3 loop spans 12 amino acids. CDR3 loop: CARGRGNTEAFF. CDR3 in DNA: TGTGCTCGCGGGAGGGGGAACACTGAAGCTTTCTTT.

The genes are TRBV2 and TRBJ1-1; D not certain. Germline CDR1 is SNHLY and CDR2 is FYNNEI. V gave up 6 bases and J gave up 0 bases, with 5 bases separating them. This CDR3 comprises 12 residues. CDR3 nucleotide sequence: TGTGCCAGCAGGTCGTTGAACACTGAAGCTTTCTTT. It encodes CASRSLNTEAFF.

With regard to this clone: A far larger clone differs by one base, so this is likely a read error. The genes are TRBV20-1 and TRBJ2-7; no reliable D call. Trimming pared 5 bases from V and 6 bases from J, leaving 11 bases between. From germline, CDR1 is DFQATT and CDR2 SNEGSKA (reference sequence). The length of the CDR3 is 11 residues. The CDR3 loop reads CSAGASFEQYF. In DNA, the CDR3 is TGCAGTGCTGGAGCGTCGTTCGAGCAGTACTTC.

The chain has TRBV27 and TRBJ2-5; 9 bases match TRBD1. This CDR3 contains 15 residues. CDR1 and CDR2 (germline): MNHEY, SMNVEV (reference sequence). V dropped 7 bases and J dropped 5; count of bases not matched to a gene: 11. The DNA of the CDR3 is TGTGCCAGCAAAACGACAGGGGGGGGGCGCGAGACCCAGTACTTC. This codes for CASKTTGGGRETQYF.

This clone was picked up a small number of times. One end of the junction fails to match germline, which may point to a read error. The rearrangement joins TRBV6-5 to TRBJ1-2; 7 nucleotides match TRBD1. This CDR3 comprises 15 residues. CDR1 and CDR2 from the germline V gene are MNHEY and SVGAGI. CDR3 sequence reads: CASSYSIGTAYGYTF. In DNA, the CDR3 is TGTGCCAGCAGTTATTCCATCGGGACAGCATATGGTTACACCTTC.

The CDR3: CASSSRLNTEAFF. The CDR3 DNA sequence: TGTGCCAGCAGCTCCCGTCTGAACACTGAAGCTTTCTTT. The gene calls are TRBV11-3 and TRBJ1-1; D remains ambiguous. The V gene's germline CDR1 is SGHNT and CDR2 YENEEA. Trimming shortened V by 4 bases and J by 0 bases, and 6 bases separated the two germline ends. The CDR3 totals 13 residues.